This T cell receptor beta chain originates from a study of Ad26.COV2.S vaccination and SARS-CoV-2 variants. Turning to the study itself: Intramuscularly, Ad26.COV2.S was given either once or twice, 56 days apart.

Broader study findings: Overall T cell responses may have been underestimated by the analyses of TCR breadth and depth.

As regards this clone: Its specificity is not known.

Trimming removed 0 bases from V and 4 bases from J, with 15 bases in between. The CDR3 length is 15 residues. In germline, CDR1 is GTSNPN, CDR2 SVGIG (reference sequence). Assay used: immunoSEQ multiplex PCR; TCRdb lists only in-frame clones, some missing. Counted here are roughly 350,000 clones, over 75% occurring once; the ten biggest clones make up around 3.6%. Treatment in this sample: roughly 20 received Ad26.COV2.S at low or high dose, single or two shots; about 5 received placebo; per-sample allocation not given. At day 63 after the first vaccine or placebo injection, samples were drawn. Within Boston, the person who donated was an adult of 18-55 years.

This clonotype originated in a person between 18 and 65 years old who received the Ad26.COV2.S COVID-19 vaccine or a placebo. The sample in question was peripheral blood, obtained in a trial of Ad26.COV2.S vaccine versus placebo. The chain recombines TRBV30 with TRBJ1-1; maybe TRBD1 (6 bases). The CDR3 bases are TGTGCCTGGAGTGTAGGGTCAGGGGTTTTCACTGAAGCTTTCTTT. This gives the protein CAWSVGSGVFTEAFF.